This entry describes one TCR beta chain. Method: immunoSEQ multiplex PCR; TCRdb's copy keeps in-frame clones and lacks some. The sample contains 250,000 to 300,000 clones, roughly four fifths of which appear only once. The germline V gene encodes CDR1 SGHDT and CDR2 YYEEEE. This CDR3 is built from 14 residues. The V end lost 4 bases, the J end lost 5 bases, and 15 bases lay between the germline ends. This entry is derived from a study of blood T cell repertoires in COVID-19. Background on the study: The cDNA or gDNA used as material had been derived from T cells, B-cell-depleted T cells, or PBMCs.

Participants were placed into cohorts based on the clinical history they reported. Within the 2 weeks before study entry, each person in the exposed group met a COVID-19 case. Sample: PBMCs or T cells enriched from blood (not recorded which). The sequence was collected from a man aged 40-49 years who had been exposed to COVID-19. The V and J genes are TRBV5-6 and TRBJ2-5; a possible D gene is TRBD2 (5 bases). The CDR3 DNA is TGTGCCAGCAGCGGGAACAAGGGAGAGGAGACCCAGTACTTC. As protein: CASSGNKGEETQYF.